The entry that follows covers one T cell receptor (beta chain) sequence. The repertoire was sequenced with immunoSEQ multiplex PCR; TCRdb's copy has only in-frame clones and lacks some. This table holds 50,000 or so clones, around 83% found once. CDR3 length: 16 amino acids. Trimming shortened V by 3 bases and J by 2 bases, and 17 bases separated the two germline ends. The V gene's germline CDR1 is ENHRY and CDR2 SYGVKD. The record originates from a study of OX40 agonist ivuxolimab in advanced cancers. The sequencing here drew on CD4+ or CD8+ T cells sorted from blood, taken in a trial of the OX40 agonist ivuxolimab. This rearrangement joins TRBV10-3 to TRBJ2-7; D may be TRBD1 (6 bases). The receptor was derived from an adult with an advanced solid tumor such as melanoma, head and neck, liver or kidney cancer. This CDR3 reads CAISEGGRTLTYEQYF. The CDR3 DNA sequence: TGTGCCATCAGTGAAGGGGGTCGCACATTAACCTACGAGCAGTACTTC.